One and the same sample provided the 27 T cell receptor beta chains below, sequenced in a study of blood T cell repertoires in COVID-19. Profiling relied on immunoSEQ multiplex PCR, and the TCRdb table lists in-frame clones only, not all of them. The sample lists roughly 100,000 clones, roughly nine tenths occurring once. The sequenced material came from peripheral blood. The receptors originated from a middle-aged man with active COVID-19.

V usage is TRBV2 and J usage is TRBJ2-4; 11 bases fit TRBD1. The CDR3 contains 14 residues. Germline CDR1 and CDR2: SNHLY and FYNNEI. The V gene end was trimmed by 6 bases and the J gene end by 9 bases; junction bases not matched to a gene: 7. The CDR3 loop is CASRGQGVRGIQYF. Here the CDR3 DNA reads TGTGCCAGCAGGGGACAGGGGGTAAGGGGCATTCAGTACTTC.

This clone was counted only a few times. The V call is TRBV2, the J call TRBJ1-5; no definite D call. Germline V gene data show CDR1 as SNHLY and CDR2 as FYNNEI. The CDR3 loop spans 15 amino acids. V dropped 5 bases and J dropped 0 bases, with 11 bases sitting between them. CDR3 loop: CASSSGGYSNQPQHF. As DNA, the CDR3 is TGTGCCAGCAGTAGTGGAGGGTATAGCAATCAGCCCCAGCATTTT.

The V call is TRBV4-1, the J call TRBJ1-1; tentative D call: TRBD1 (5 bases). V was clipped by 1 base and J by 1 base, with 13 bases between them. Germline assignment: CDR1 MGHRA and CDR2 YSYEKL. The CDR3 covers 16 residues. CDR3 coding DNA: TGCGCCAGCAGCCAAGTTCTGCTAAGGGGGAACACTGAAGCTTTCTTT. Protein product: CASSQVLLRGNTEAFF.

This chain joins TRBV9 and TRBJ2-3; TRBD2 aligns across 9 bases. Per the germline V gene, CDR1 is SGDLS and CDR2 is YYNGEE. Losses at the gene ends were 1 base for V and 5 bases for J; bases not matched to a gene: 11. This CDR3 region has 17 residues. The CDR3 DNA is TGTGCCAGCAGCGTATCCAGTAGCGGGGGCCGGGGAGATACGCAGTATTTT. Translating gives CASSVSSSGGRGDTQYF.

The rearrangement joins TRBV5-1 to TRBJ1-3; a weak D match, TRBD1 (5 bases). The ends were cut back, 0 bases at V and 4 bases at J, with 11 bases in the middle. The CDR3 is made up of 15 amino acids. The V gene's germline CDR1 is SGHRS and CDR2 YFSETQ. CDR3 sequence reads: CASSLESGKGNTIYF. In DNA, the CDR3 is TGCGCCAGCAGCTTGGAGTCAGGGAAAGGAAACACCATATATTTT.

The rearrangement joins TRBV20-1 to TRBJ2-1; D unclear. CDR1 is DFQATT and CDR2 is SNEGSKA in the germline V gene (reference sequence). This CDR3 is 11 amino acids long. The V and J ends lost 8 bases and 1 base respectively, with 6 bases between them. The CDR3 protein is CSSTSYNEQFF. The CDR3 bases are TGCAGTTCTACATCCTACAATGAGCAGTTCTTC.

The rearrangement uses TRBV6-1 and TRBJ2-3; TRBD1 matches at 7 bases. Germline CDR1 MNHNS, CDR2 SASEGT. The V and J ends lost 3 bases and 4 bases, in that order; junction bases with no gene match: 1. The CDR3 spans 13 residues. CDR3 region: CASSDQGADTQYF. In DNA form, the CDR3 reads TGTGCCAGCAGTGACCAGGGGGCAGATACGCAGTATTTT.

The CDR3, as DNA: TGCGCCAGCAGCTTGGGAATAGGGGGCCGCTCGGTGATCTACGAGCAGTACTTC. Protein sequence: CASSLGIGGRSVIYEQYF. The chain recombines TRBV5-1 with TRBJ2-7; 7 nucleotides match TRBD1. The CDR3 totals 18 residues. The V gene's germline CDR1 is SGHRS and CDR2 YFSETQ. V was clipped by 0 bases and J by 3 bases; unmatched bases: 15.

The V and J genes are TRBV29-1 and TRBJ1-5; TRBD1 agrees at 7 bases. CDR1 and CDR2 from the germline V gene are SQVTM and ANQGSEA. The CDR3 has 13 amino acids. The junction had 4 bases not matched to a gene; V was cut back by 5 bases and J by 3 bases. As DNA, the CDR3 is TGCAGCGTTACTACAGGGGTCAATCAGCCCCAGCATTTT. It encodes CSVTTGVNQPQHF.

Concerning this clone: A read error may produce the germline difference seen at one junction end. V is TRBV11-2 and J is TRBJ2-5, with D maybe TRBD1 (5 bases). The CDR3 sequence is 13 residues long. Germline V gene sequence: CDR1 SGHAT, CDR2 FQNNGV. Here the CDR3 DNA reads TGTGCCAGCAGCGTAGACAGACAAGAGACCCAGTACTTC. It specifies CASSVDRQETQYF.

The CDR3 DNA follows: TGTGCCAGCAGTCTACAGGGGGCGCAGTACAATGAGCAGTTCTTC. This sequence encodes CASSLQGAQYNEQFF. The J gene is TRBJ2-1, the V gene TRBV6-5; TRBD1 aligns across 9 bases. Unmatched junction bases numbered 6, after V lost 5 bases and J lost 4 bases. The length of the CDR3 is 15 residues. Germline V lookup: CDR1 MNHEY, CDR2 SVGAGI.

The rearrangement links TRBV21-1 to TRBJ1-3; the table's D gene call, TRBD1, was not cross checked with the DNA. TRBV21-1 is deemed a pseudogene. This CDR3 has 15 amino acids. CDR3 amino acids: CASSKAFRTWYTIYF. The CDR3 nucleotides are TGTGCCAGCAGCAAAGCCTTCCGGACATGGTACACCATATATTTT.

The chain combines TRBV19 with TRBJ1-2, with TRBD1 matching 7 bases. Germline V gives CDR1 LNHDA, CDR2 SQIVND (reference sequence). The V and J ends lost 1 base and 5 bases, in that order; junction bases with no gene match: 7. The CDR3 contains 15 residues. CDR3 amino acids: CASSIGGGADYGYTF. CDR3 DNA sequence: TGTGCCAGTAGTATAGGAGGGGGCGCAGATTATGGCTACACCTTC.

The chain recombines TRBV12-5 with TRBJ2-3, with no clear D. Germline V CDR1 and CDR2: LGHNT, FRNRAP. Trimming took off 7 bases at V and 3 bases at J, with 14 bases between the two ends. CDR3 size: 14 residues. The DNA of the CDR3 is TGTGCTAGTGCCATGGGCCTTAGAACAGATACGCAGTATTTT. Residues: CASAMGLRTDTQYF.

The rearrangement joins TRBV7-2 to TRBJ2-2; D not resolved. The CDR3 spans 12 residues. The germline V gene encodes CDR1 SGHTA and CDR2 FQGNSA. Trimming removed 2 bases at V and 4 bases at J, with 2 bases between. CDR3 coding DNA: TGTGCCAGCAGCTTACGCACCGGGGAGCTGTTTTTT. This gives the protein CASSLRTGELFF.

The V call is TRBV30, the J call TRBJ1-4, with D possibly being TRBD1 (5 bases). V was trimmed by 8 bases and J by 10 bases, leaving 17 bases between them. Germline V gene lookup returns CDR1 GTSNPN and CDR2 SVGIG (reference sequence). The CDR3 runs to 12 residues. In nucleotides, the CDR3 is TGTGCCGGAGGGTATCTGGGGGGAAAACTGTTTTTT. It yields the protein CAGGYLGGKLFF. Supplemented by reference TRBV30 and TRBJ1-4, the full variable domain reads SQTIHQWPATLVQPVGSPLSLECTVEGTSNPNLYWYRQAAGRGLQLLFYSVGIGQISSEVPQNLSASRPQDRQFILSSKKLLLSDSGFYLCAGGYLGGKLFFGSGTQLSVL.

The CDR3 reads CASRALQDSNQPQHF. As DNA, the CDR3 is TGTGCCAGCAGAGCACTACAGGATAGCAATCAGCCCCAGCATTTT. The rearrangement links TRBV27 to TRBJ1-5, with a possible D match to TRBD1 (5 bases). This CDR3 has 15 residues. Germline V gene sequence: CDR1 MNHEY, CDR2 SMNVEV (reference sequence). Trimming removed 6 bases at V and 0 bases at J, with 12 bases between.

The chain recombines TRBV6-5 with TRBJ2-7; tentatively, D is TRBD1 (6 bases). CDR1 and CDR2 (germline): MNHEY, SVGAGI. The CDR3 consists of 14 residues. With 6 bases removed from V and 0 bases from J, the gap between germline ends came to 12 bases. CDR3 sequence (DNA): TGTGCCAGCAGAGCCCGGGACACCTCCTACGAGCAGTACTTC. Encoded protein: CASRARDTSYEQYF.

This clone showed up just a few times. The chain uses TRBV6-5 and TRBJ2-2; weak D call: TRBD1 (7 bases). CDR3 length equals 15 residues. V lost 6 bases and J lost 1, with 12 bases in between. Germline V gives CDR1 MNHEY, CDR2 SVGAGI. The CDR3 DNA reads TGTGCCAGCAGAGGAGGGGGCTTGAACACCGGGGAGCTGTTTTTT. It is translated as CASRGGGLNTGELFF.

The chain combines TRBV19 with TRBJ2-3, with 15 nucleotides matching TRBD2. This CDR3 spans 14 amino acids. Per germline, CDR1 LNHDA and CDR2 SQIVND (reference sequence). The junction had 2 bases not matched to a gene; V was cut back by 3 bases and J by 10 bases. CDR3 loop: CASSIGLAGGAQYF. As DNA, the CDR3 is TGTGCCAGTAGTATCGGACTAGCGGGGGGGGCGCAGTATTTT.

The chain is built from TRBV5-1 and TRBJ1-2, with D possibly being TRBD1 (5 bases). CDR3 length: 16 residues. Trimming removed 0 bases from V and 5 bases from J, with 17 bases in between. The germline V gene encodes CDR1 SGHRS and CDR2 YFSETQ. CDR3 DNA sequence: TGCGCCAGCAGCTTGGTTCCTCCAGGACAAGGGTATGGCTACACCTTC. Its translation: CASSLVPPGQGYGYTF.

This clone has a handful of counts. The V and J genes are TRBV2 and TRBJ1-1, with a possible D match to TRBD1 (6 bases). This CDR3 has 13 amino acids. Trimming took 11 bases from V and 1 from J, leaving 14 bases between them. Germline-derived CDR1 and CDR2 are SNHLY and FYNNEI. The CDR3, as DNA: TGTGCCGGCTCAGGGGATGCGAACACTGAAGCTTTCTTT. Protein sequence: CAGSGDANTEAFF.

The CDR3 DNA is TGCAGCGCTGCAGGGACTAGTGGTACAGATACGCAGTATTTT. Amino acid sequence: CSAAGTSGTDTQYF. The chain combines TRBV29-1 with TRBJ2-3, with 8 bases aligning to TRBD2. Germline-derived CDR1 and CDR2 are SQVTM and ANQGSEA. CDR3 length equals 14 residues. V was clipped by 7 bases and J by 3 bases; unmatched bases: 9.

The chain employs TRBV2 and TRBJ2-7, with TRBD2 identical over 8 bases. In germline, CDR1 is SNHLY, CDR2 FYNNEI. The CDR3 sequence is 13 residues long. Germline trimming cut 10 bases from V and 3 bases from J; bases unmatched to any gene: 8. As DNA, the CDR3 is TGTGCCACCTCGCGGGGGGCCCTCTACGAGCAGTACTTC. This gives the protein CATSRGALYEQYF. The variable domain in full, completed from reference TRBV2 and TRBJ2-7, reads EPEVTQTPSHQVTQMGQEVILRCVPISNHLYFYWYRQILGQKVEFLVSFYNNEISEKSEIFDDQFSVERPDGSNFTLKIRSTKLEDSAMYFCATSRGALYEQYFGPGTRLTVT.

This clone came up once. This chain connects TRBV28 to TRBJ2-3; 7 bases agree with TRBD2. CDR1 MDHEN and CDR2 SYDVKM come from the germline V gene. The CDR3 length is 14 residues. Trimming cost V 4 bases and J 5 bases; bases outside gene matches: 6. This CDR3 reads CASSSGGGIDTQYF. The CDR3 DNA reads TGTGCCAGCAGTTCTGGCGGGGGAATAGATACGCAGTATTTT.

J is TRBJ2-7 and V is TRBV6-1; possible D gene TRBD1, 5 bases. The length of the CDR3 is 13 residues. The V gene lost 1 base and the J gene lost 3 bases, with 7 bases spanning the gap. From germline, CDR1 is MNHNS and CDR2 SASEGT. The CDR3 nucleotides are TGTGCCAGCAGTGAAGGCGACAGCTACGAGCAGTACTTC. This gives the protein CASSEGDSYEQYF.

The genes are TRBV30 and TRBJ2-2, with 8 bases aligning to TRBD1. Germline loops: CDR1 GTSNPN, CDR2 SVGIG (reference sequence). CDR3 length: 13 residues. The V gene end was trimmed by 1 base and the J gene end by 7 bases; junction bases not matched to a gene: 2. CDR3 sequence: CAWSAGGGGELFF. The CDR3 DNA reads as TGTGCCTGGAGTGCAGGGGGCGGCGGGGAGCTGTTTTTT.